The 19 T cell receptor beta chains below come from one sample, sequenced in a study of cytomegalovirus exposure and HLA in healthy donors. PCR was performed using 60 Vbeta and 13 Jbeta primers. The assay was immunoSEQ multiplex PCR, and TCRdb's table has in-frame clones only and misses some. Here the sample spans some 180,000 clones, nearly 80% being singletons. The sample consisted of PBMCs. Source of these receptors: a female donor in good health and CMV-seronegative.

V and J are TRBV7-2 and TRBJ2-1, with 7 bases matching TRBD2. The junction had 2 bases not matched to a gene; V was cut back by 0 bases and J by 3 bases. This CDR3 is built from 15 residues. CDR1 and CDR2 from the germline V gene are SGHTA and FQGNSA. As DNA, the CDR3 is TGTGCCAGCAGCTTAGCAGCGGGAAACTACAATGAGCAGTTCTTC. As protein: CASSLAAGNYNEQFF.

This chain connects TRBV30 to TRBJ2-7; the D gene is possibly TRBD1 (5 bases). The CDR3 consists of 13 residues. V was clipped by 4 bases and J by 1 base, with 11 bases between them. Germline V CDR1 and CDR2: GTSNPN, SVGIG (reference sequence). CDR3 sequence (DNA): TGTGCCTGGACTACCGACAGATCCTACGAGCAGTACTTC. Protein product: CAWTTDRSYEQYF.

V usage is TRBV2 and J usage is TRBJ2-1; 7 positions match TRBD1. This CDR3 spans 13 amino acids. V lost 8 bases and J lost 6; bases outside the gene matches: 7. Germline CDR1 is SNHLY and CDR2 is FYNNEI. The CDR3 DNA follows: TGTGCCAGCTGCCGACAGGGAAGCAATGAGCAGTTCTTC. Translated, it gives CASCRQGSNEQFF.

This sequence joins TRBV7-9 and TRBJ2-2, with D hard to call. Germline V gives CDR1 SEHNR, CDR2 FQNEAQ (reference sequence). Trimming shortened V by 6 bases and J by 1 base, and 9 bases separated the two germline ends. This CDR3 has 14 amino acids. The CDR3 reads CASSPDWNTGELFF. CDR3 coding DNA: TGTGCCAGCAGTCCAGACTGGAACACCGGGGAGCTGTTTTTT. Based on the CDR3 plus reference TRBV7-9 and TRBJ2-2, the full variable domain is DTGVSQNPRHKITKRGQNVTFRCDPISEHNRLYWYRQTLGQGPEFLTYFQNEAQLEKSRLLSDRFSAERPKGSFSTLEIQRTEQGDSAMYLCASSPDWNTGELFFGEGSRLTVL.

The chain couples TRBV12-5 to TRBJ2-1, with 13 bases identical to TRBD2. The CDR3 has 16 residues. CDR1 and CDR2 from the germline V gene are LGHNT and FRNRAP. The trim removed 1 base at V and 11 bases at J, leaving 8 bases unmatched. CDR3 sequence (DNA): TGTGCTAGTGGTTTGGCCCGGACTAGCGGGAGTCCTCAGCAGTTCTTC. Translating it yields CASGLARTSGSPQQFF. Filled out from reference TRBV12-5 and TRBJ2-1, the complete variable domain reads DARVTQTPRHKVTEMGQEVTMRCQPILGHNTVFWYRQTMMQGLELLAYFRNRAPLDDSGMPKDRFSAEMPDATLATLKIQPSEPRDSAVYFCASGLARTSGSPQQFFGPGTRLTVL.

The rearrangement joins TRBV27 to TRBJ2-3; 13 bases align to TRBD2. This CDR3 is 16 amino acids long. V shed 0 bases, J shed 5 bases, and the junction held 2 bases outside the gene matches. Germline V gene sequence: CDR1 MNHEY, CDR2 SMNVEV (reference sequence). In DNA form, the CDR3 reads TGTGCCAGCAGTTTATCCCGACTAGCGGGAGGAGATACGCAGTATTTT. Translation: CASSLSRLAGGDTQYF.

This chain joins TRBV7-3 and TRBJ2-1, with 12 bases fitting TRBD1. J gave up 8 bases and V 7 bases, and 9 bases lay outside the gene matches. The CDR3 loop spans 15 amino acids. The germline V gene encodes CDR1 SGHTA and CDR2 FQGTGA. The CDR3 loop reads CASNFRDRGLDEQFF. In DNA, the CDR3 is TGTGCCAGCAATTTCCGGGACAGGGGGCTCGATGAGCAGTTCTTC.

CDR3: CASSLLAGTDTQYF. CDR3 DNA: TGTGCCAGCAGTTTACTGGCGGGCACAGATACGCAGTATTTT. V gene TRBV27 combines with J gene TRBJ2-3; D remains ambiguous. Germline V gene sequence: CDR1 MNHEY, CDR2 SMNVEV (reference sequence). This CDR3 is 14 amino acids long. The V end was cut by 2 bases, the J end by 1 base, with 7 bases between.

V is TRBV2 and J is TRBJ2-3; 12 bases are shared with TRBD2. V shed 1 base, J shed 9 bases, and the junction held 2 bases outside the gene matches. Germline assignment: CDR1 SNHLY and CDR2 FYNNEI. This CDR3 comprises 14 residues. The CDR3 bases are TGTGCCAGCAGTGAAGGAGGACTAGCGGGGACGCAGTATTTT. Its protein is CASSEGGLAGTQYF.

The chain couples TRBV10-1 to TRBJ1-4, with a weak D call TRBD1 (5 bases). The V and J ends lost 7 bases and 5 bases respectively, with 8 bases between them. This CDR3 comprises 12 residues. The germline V gene encodes CDR1 WNHNN and CDR2 SYGVQD (reference sequence). CDR3 in DNA: TGCGCCAGCAAGGAGGGGAATGAAAAACTGTTTTTT. This gives the protein CASKEGNEKLFF.

This chain joins TRBV21-1 and TRBJ1-1; TRBD1 was called by the table and not checked on the DNA. TRBV21-1 counts as a pseudogene. This CDR3 has 18 amino acids. The CDR3 bases are TGTGCCAGCAGCAAAGTAGGGACAAAGGAAGAACCGAACACTGAAGCTTTCTTT. Protein: CASSKVGTKEEPNTEAFF.

To note about this clone: At one boundary the junction diverges from the germline segment, which might be a read error. The rearrangement links TRBV7-9 to TRBJ2-5; 9 bases agree with TRBD2. The CDR3 runs to 19 residues. CDR1 and CDR2 (germline): SEHNR, FQNEAQ (reference sequence). The CDR3 loop reads CSSSPHPRSRGGRVETQYF. The CDR3 nucleotides are TGTTCCAGCAGCCCCCACCCCCGGTCGCGGGGGGGCCGGGTGGAGACCCAGTACTTC.

The V gene is TRBV6-5, the J gene TRBJ1-1; D is undetermined. The V gene lost 3 bases and the J gene lost 3 bases, with 17 bases spanning the gap. The CDR3 has 16 amino acids. The V gene's germline CDR1 is MNHEY and CDR2 SVGAGI. This CDR3 reads CASSYSSGEMHTEAFF. CDR3 DNA: TGTGCCAGCAGTTATTCTAGCGGAGAGATGCACACTGAAGCTTTCTTT.

The J gene is TRBJ2-3, the V gene TRBV5-4; the match to TRBD1 covers 7 bases. V lost 2 bases, J lost 5 bases, and 5 bases stayed unmatched. In germline, CDR1 is SGHNT, CDR2 YYREEE (reference sequence). This CDR3 contains 14 residues. The CDR3 spells CASSFIQGVDTQYF. DNA of the CDR3: TGTGCCAGCAGCTTTATCCAGGGGGTAGATACGCAGTATTTT.

The chain employs TRBV9 and TRBJ2-1; D is possibly TRBD1 (6 bases). The germline gives CDR1 SGDLS, CDR2 YYNGEE. Between the trimmed V and J ends, which lost 7 bases and 6 bases, there was a span of 17 bases. This CDR3 has 14 amino acids. CDR3 DNA sequence: TGTGCCAGCCGAAGCGTAGAAGGGGGCAATGAGCAGTTCTTC. Protein: CASRSVEGGNEQFF.

The chain is built from TRBV12-5 and TRBJ1-3; D is uncertain. CDR1 LGHNT and CDR2 FRNRAP come from the germline V gene. V gave up 1 base and J gave up 1 base, with 11 bases separating them. The CDR3 is made up of 16 amino acids. The CDR3 DNA reads TGTGCTAGTGGTTTGGGGACCTCGGGATCTGGAAACACCATATATTTT. As protein: CASGLGTSGSGNTIYF. Combining the CDR3 with reference TRBV12-5 and TRBJ1-3 gives the whole variable domain DARVTQTPRHKVTEMGQEVTMRCQPILGHNTVFWYRQTMMQGLELLAYFRNRAPLDDSGMPKDRFSAEMPDATLATLKIQPSEPRDSAVYFCASGLGTSGSGNTIYFGEGSWLTVV.

The rearrangement links TRBV9 to TRBJ2-3; the match to TRBD2 covers 8 bases. This CDR3 comprises 15 residues. Germline lookup yields CDR1 SGDLS and CDR2 YYNGEE. V shed 4 bases, J shed 2 bases, and the junction held 6 bases outside the gene matches. CDR3 in DNA: TGTGCCAGCAGCCAAGGCGGGGGGACCACAGATACGCAGTATTTT. This gives the protein CASSQGGGTTDTQYF.

In this sample, this clone turned up a few times. This chain connects TRBV2 to TRBJ1-1; unclear D gene. Trimming removed 6 bases from V and 4 bases from J, with 12 bases in between. CDR1 and CDR2 (germline): SNHLY, FYNNEI. The CDR3 has 13 amino acids. The CDR3 sequence: CASSGDRGTEAFF. The CDR3 DNA follows: TGTGCCAGCAGCGGGGATAGAGGCACTGAAGCTTTCTTT.

The chain links TRBV7-2 to TRBJ2-1; 11 bases align to TRBD2. The CDR3 is 16 amino acids. V shed 1 base, J shed 8 bases, and the junction held 7 bases outside the gene matches. Germline V CDR1 and CDR2: SGHTA, FQGNSA. CDR3 sequence (DNA): TGTGCCAGCAGCTTAGTCGTAGCGGGGGGGCGGGATGAGCAGTTCTTC. The encoded protein is CASSLVVAGGRDEQFF.